This section outlines one T cell receptor beta chain sequence together with its context. Trimming removed 2 bases from V and 5 bases from J, with 22 bases in between. CDR1 and CDR2 from the germline V gene are SGHDT and YYEEEE. The CDR3 loop spans 17 amino acids. The data were obtained in a study of shared clonotypes between healthy human individuals. For the study at large: The composition of the donors was a couple of women and a few men aged 18 to 49.

Here immunoSEQ multiplex PCR was the method, and the copy in TCRdb shows in-frame clones only, minus some. The sample yields some 530,000 clones, about 78% seen once. The TCR originated in a woman aged 35 to 49 in good health. Some clones in this sample may be carry-over from other donors' samples. Sequencing was performed on PBMCs. This chain joins TRBV5-6 and TRBJ2-5, with a tentative D call TRBD1 (6 bases). The CDR3 DNA follows: TGTGCCAGCAGCTTTGGGGGCAGCTTTGGGTCTGGGGAGACCCAGTACTTC. This codes for CASSFGGSFGSGETQYF.